This T cell receptor (beta chain) was captured in a study of blood T cells in healthy people across ages. Study-wide results and caveats: While age rose, TCR beta diversity per million T cells dropped in a roughly linear way. Estimates of total diversity, which came from one million sequenced T cells, were considered to be underestimates. The study lacked donor CMV status, which possibly confounded expanded clonotype changes.

The table lists this clonotype with a few counts. Its specificity is unknown. The use of a sample-barcoded 5' primer and a J-beta primer mix characterized a second PCR of about 6 to 11 cycles. Each cDNA molecule received a tag from a template-switch adaptor that had 12 random nucleotides. From the 5' RACE reads, TCRdb called clonotypes with MiXCR, one entry per CDR3 protein. The sample includes over 950,000 distinct CDR3 sequences, around 54% of them seen just once. V trimming: 6 bases; J trimming: 9 bases; junction bases outside the gene matches: 8. This CDR3 region has 14 residues. Germline V gives CDR1 MNHEY, CDR2 SVGAGI.

The receptor was derived from a woman in her sixties in good health. The sequenced sample consisted of blood. The V call is TRBV6-5, the J call TRBJ2-1; 10 bases fit TRBD1. CDR3 nucleotides: TGTGCCAGCAGCAGGGACAGGGGACGCTCTGAGCAGTTCTTC. This gives the protein CASSRDRGRSEQFF.